The 30 T cell receptor beta chains given below trace back to one sample, sequenced in a study of shared clonotypes between healthy human individuals. Clones were read by immunoSEQ multiplex PCR, and TCRdb kept only the in-frame ones, dropping some. Of more than 2 million clones in the sample, over 85% are singletons; the top ten hold 0.1% to 0.15%. The sequencing input was naive CD4+ T cells sorted from blood. Subset specified: CD45RA+ positively selected. These receptors came from a man aged 18-30 years in good health.

J is TRBJ1-2 and V is TRBV5-1; 9 nucleotides agree with TRBD1. The length of the CDR3 is 12 residues. V lost 4 bases to trimming and J lost 7 bases; unmatched junction nucleotides: 2. The germline V gene has CDR1 SGHRS and CDR2 YFSETQ. The CDR3 protein is CASSPGQGGYTF. The DNA of the CDR3 is TGCGCCAGCAGCCCGGGACAGGGTGGCTACACCTTC.

The rearrangement joins TRBV5-1 to TRBJ1-6; TRBD1 agrees at 11 bases. Trimming cost V 5 bases and J 10 bases; bases outside gene matches: 5. The CDR3 is 14 amino acids. Germline CDR1 is SGHRS and CDR2 is YFSETQ. The CDR3 is CASRPDRGLSPLHF. CDR3 sequence (DNA): TGCGCCAGCAGACCGGACAGGGGGCTATCACCCCTCCACTTT.

A note on this clone: A single base separates this from a much larger clone, so it may be a read error. The chain couples TRBV6-1 to TRBJ2-2; D remains ambiguous. The length of the CDR3 is 13 residues. Germline CDR1 and CDR2: MNHNS and SASEGT. The V gene lost 2 bases and the J gene lost 1 base, with 2 bases spanning the gap. The CDR3 DNA is TGTGCCAGCAGTGAATGGAACACCGGGGAGCTGTTTTTT. It translates to CASSEWNTGELFF.

The chain links TRBV4-1 to TRBJ2-3, with D possibly TRBD1 on 6 matching bases. The V and J ends lost 3 bases and 4 bases respectively, with 14 bases between them. This CDR3 spans 15 amino acids. The V gene's germline CDR1 is MGHRA and CDR2 YSYEKL. The DNA of the CDR3 is TGCGCCAGCAGCCAGGAACAGGGTAGCCCAGATACGCAGTATTTT. The encoded protein is CASSQEQGSPDTQYF.

The count of this clone is one. Other nucleotide sequences from this sample produce the same CDR3. J is TRBJ2-7 and V is TRBV2, with D possibly being TRBD1 (5 bases). CDR1 SNHLY and CDR2 FYNNEI come from the germline V gene. V lost 3 bases and J lost 6, with 6 bases in between. The CDR3 sequence is 11 residues long. CDR3: CASSEGREQYF. The CDR3 nucleotides are TGTGCCAGCAGTGAGGGGCGCGAGCAGTACTTC.

J is TRBJ2-5 and V is TRBV5-1; a possible D gene is TRBD2 (6 bases). CDR3 length: 14 residues. V lost 4 bases and J 2 bases, leaving 12 bases between the germline ends. Germline CDR1 reads SGHRS; CDR2 reads YFSETQ. The CDR3 DNA follows: TGCGCCAGCAGCCCAAGGACTAAGCAAGAGACCCAGTACTTC. Translating gives CASSPRTKQETQYF. Full variable domain (rest looked up from reference TRBV5-1 and TRBJ2-5): KAGVTQTPRYLIKTRGQQVTLSCSPISGHRSVSWYQQTPGQGLQFLFEYFSETQRNKGNFPGRFSGRQFSNSRSEMNVSTLELGDSALYLCASSPRTKQETQYFGPGTRLLVL.

On this clone itself: Other DNA sequences from this sample encode an identical CDR3 as well. V usage is TRBV4-1 and J usage is TRBJ1-1; D gene unclear. Germline V CDR1 and CDR2: MGHRA, YSYEKL. Trimming pared 0 bases from V and 4 bases from J, leaving 6 bases between. This CDR3 region has 13 residues. The CDR3 reads CASSQERGTEAFF. The DNA of the CDR3 is TGCGCCAGCAGCCAAGAGCGCGGCACTGAAGCTTTCTTT.

The chain has TRBV28 and TRBJ1-2, with D tentatively TRBD1 (5 bases). Trimming left V 2 bases short and J 8 bases short, with 15 bases between. The CDR3 spans 14 residues. The germline V gene encodes CDR1 MDHEN and CDR2 SYDVKM. The CDR3 sequence: CASSLIGEVGGYTF. The CDR3 DNA is TGTGCCAGCAGTTTAATAGGGGAAGTTGGCGGCTACACCTTC.

This sequence joins TRBV7-9 and TRBJ2-1; the D gene is possibly TRBD2 (5 bases). CDR3 length: 14 residues. V lost 5 bases, J lost 4 bases, and 12 bases lay in between. Germline V lookup: CDR1 SEHNR, CDR2 FQNEAQ (reference sequence). DNA of the CDR3: TGTGCCAGCAGCCCACAAGGACTGTACAATGAGCAGTTCTTC. It encodes CASSPQGLYNEQFF.

The CDR3: CASSLLQVGETQYF. The CDR3 DNA reads TGTGCCAGCAGTTTGCTACAAGTGGGAGAGACCCAGTACTTC. The rearrangement uses TRBV28 and TRBJ2-5; no clear D. The CDR3 consists of 14 residues. CDR1 and CDR2 (germline): MDHEN, SYDVKM. Trimming removed 3 bases at V and 4 bases at J, with 12 bases between.

The V and J genes are TRBV15 and TRBJ2-1; 10 nucleotides agree with TRBD1. CDR3 length: 16 residues. V trimming: 3 bases; J trimming: 7 bases; junction bases outside the gene matches: 9. Germline loops: CDR1 LNHNV, CDR2 YYDKDF (reference sequence). The CDR3 sequence is CATSSVRDRGRNEQFF. The CDR3 region has the DNA TGTGCCACCAGCAGTGTCCGGGACAGGGGTCGAAATGAGCAGTTCTTC.

V gene TRBV27 combines with J gene TRBJ1-6; 8 nucleotides agree with TRBD1. The germline V gene encodes CDR1 MNHEY and CDR2 SMNVEV (reference sequence). Trimming took 4 bases from V and 3 from J; bases not matched to a gene: 5. The CDR3 is 16 residues long. The CDR3 region has the DNA TGTGCCAGCAGTTCTCAGGGGGCAATCTATAATTCACCCCTCCACTTT. Protein sequence: CASSSQGAIYNSPLHF.

This clone was detected only once. The J gene is TRBJ1-2, the V gene TRBV5-6; 7 bases match TRBD1. The V segment lost 6 bases and the J segment 2 bases; nucleotides outside the gene matches: 4. The CDR3 is 13 residues long. Per the germline V gene, CDR1 is SGHDT and CDR2 is YYEEEE. CDR3 DNA: TGTGCCAGCACCCGAGGGGGCAACTATGGCTACACCTTC. It encodes CASTRGGNYGYTF.

The J gene is TRBJ1-5, the V gene TRBV18; TRBD1 is a possible D gene (5 bases). V was shortened by 3 bases and J by 5 bases, with 11 bases between the two germline ends. Germline V gene lookup returns CDR1 KGHSH and CDR2 LQKENI. There are 14 residues in the CDR3. For the CDR3, the DNA is TGTGCCAGCTCACCCGGCCGGGGGGATCAGCCCCAGCATTTT. Residues: CASSPGRGDQPQHF. The full variable domain, rest sourced from reference TRBV18 and TRBJ1-5, is NAGVMQNPRHLVRRRGQEARLRCSPMKGHSHVYWYRQLPEEGLKFMVYLQKENIIDESGMPKERFSAEFPKEGPSILRIQQVVRGDSAAYFCASSPGRGDQPQHFGDGTRLSIL.

This clone has only one observation. This chain connects TRBV27 to TRBJ2-3; 7 bases are a match to TRBD2. V gave up 5 bases and J gave up 0 bases; unmatched junction bases: 8. The length of the CDR3 is 16 residues. Germline V gives CDR1 MNHEY, CDR2 SMNVEV (reference sequence). CDR3 protein: CASSPLAFPSTDTQYF. The DNA for the CDR3 is TGTGCCAGCAGTCCACTAGCGTTCCCTAGCACAGATACGCAGTATTTT.

DNA for the CDR3: TGCAGGGGGGACAGAGCTTTCTTT. Residues: CRGDRAFF. The chain recombines TRBV29-1 with TRBJ1-1; 7 bases match TRBD1. CDR1 is SQVTM, CDR2 ANQGSEA, per germline. This CDR3 spans 8 amino acids. The complete variable domain, with remaining parts taken from reference TRBV29-1 and TRBJ1-1, reads SAVISQKPSRDICQRGTSLTIQCQVDSQVTMMFWYRQQPGQSLTLIATANQGSEATYESGFVIDKFPISRPNLTFSTLTVSNMSPEDSSIYLCRGDRAFFGQGTRLTVV.

The J gene is TRBJ1-2, the V gene TRBV6-5, with D perhaps TRBD1 (5 bases). V lost 6 bases to trimming and J lost 3 bases, with 11 bases between them. There are 13 residues in the CDR3. Germline V gives CDR1 MNHEY, CDR2 SVGAGI. The DNA for the CDR3 is TGTGCCAGCAGATCCAGGGTAGACTATGGCTACACCTTC. Translating it yields CASRSRVDYGYTF.

The J gene is TRBJ2-3, the V gene TRBV19, with a possible D match to TRBD1 (6 bases). CDR1 and CDR2 from the germline V gene are LNHDA and SQIVND (reference sequence). The CDR3 length is 14 residues. The V gene lost 10 bases and the J gene lost 0 bases, with 14 bases spanning the gap. The CDR3 protein is CATQTGPSTDTQYF. CDR3 nucleotide sequence: TGTGCCACACAGACAGGACCTAGCACAGATACGCAGTATTTT.

The gene calls are TRBV28 and TRBJ2-3; TRBD1 aligns across 7 bases. CDR1 MDHEN and CDR2 SYDVKM come from the germline V gene. V lost 2 bases, J lost 6 bases, and 5 bases stayed unmatched. The CDR3 consists of 14 residues. The chain's CDR3 is CASSLDRARDTQYF. CDR3 sequence (DNA): TGTGCCAGCAGTTTAGACAGGGCACGGGATACGCAGTATTTT. The whole variable domain, filled in from reference TRBV28 and TRBJ2-3, reads DVKVTQSSRYLVKRTGEKVFLECVQDMDHENMFWYRQDPGLGLRLIYFSYDVKMKEKGDIPEGYSVSREKKERFSLILESASTNQTSMYLCASSLDRARDTQYFGPGTRLTVL.

The V and J genes are TRBV10-3 and TRBJ2-3, with D unclear. V dropped 0 bases and J dropped 3 bases, with 10 bases sitting between them. The germline V gene encodes CDR1 ENHRY and CDR2 SYGVKD. This CDR3 contains 15 residues. The CDR3 bases are TGTGCCATCAGTGAGTCCTCCCCCCTTACAGATACGCAGTATTTT. The encoded protein is CAISESSPLTDTQYF.

V usage is TRBV4-3 and J usage is TRBJ2-4, with 7 bases aligning to TRBD1. V trimming: 1 base; J trimming: 8 bases; junction bases outside the gene matches: 5. The CDR3 extends over 14 amino acids. The germline gives CDR1 LGHNA, CDR2 YSLEER. CDR3 sequence (DNA): TGCGCCAGCAGCCAAGGAACAGGGGCCGACATTCAGTACTTC. Translation gives CASSQGTGADIQYF.

This chain connects TRBV27 to TRBJ1-4, with D tentatively TRBD1 (6 bases). This CDR3 is built from 14 residues. In germline, CDR1 is MNHEY, CDR2 SMNVEV (reference sequence). V was pared by 6 bases and J by 2 bases, with 10 bases between. The CDR3 DNA is TGTGCCAGCAGCGGGGGCGTCACTAATGAAAAACTGTTTTTT. Translation: CASSGGVTNEKLFF.

V gene TRBV9 combines with J gene TRBJ1-5, with a tentative D call TRBD1 (5 bases). V shed 4 bases and J shed 3 bases, with 11 bases lying between them. The CDR3 has 14 amino acids. The germline CDR1 and CDR2 sequences are SGDLS and YYNGEE. This CDR3 reads CASSRGHNNQPQHF. The CDR3 DNA reads as TGTGCCAGCAGCCGTGGACACAACAATCAGCCCCAGCATTTT.

The V gene is TRBV6-5, the J gene TRBJ1-6, with TRBD1 matching 7 bases. Trimming took 7 bases from V and 10 from J; bases not matched to a gene: 10. From germline, CDR1 is MNHEY and CDR2 SVGAGI. This CDR3 spans 14 amino acids. The DNA for the CDR3 is TGTGCCAGCATGGCCGACAGGGTCGGATCACCCCTCCACTTT. It yields the protein CASMADRVGSPLHF.

The chain is built from TRBV28 and TRBJ2-1, with TRBD2 as a possible D gene (7 bases). V lost 6 bases and J 5 bases, leaving 20 bases between the germline ends. The CDR3 covers 16 residues. Germline CDR1 is MDHEN and CDR2 is SYDVKM. CDR3 DNA sequence: TGTGCCAGCAGCCCCCGAGGGGGGGCGAGGAACAATGAGCAGTTCTTC. It specifies CASSPRGGARNNEQFF. The full variable domain, in which reference TRBV28 and TRBJ2-1 provide the parts outside the CDR3, is DVKVTQSSRYLVKRTGEKVFLECVQDMDHENMFWYRQDPGLGLRLIYFSYDVKMKEKGDIPEGYSVSREKKERFSLILESASTNQTSMYLCASSPRGGARNNEQFFGPGTRLTVL.

This clone was counted a single time. The V gene is TRBV10-3, the J gene TRBJ1-4; a possible D gene is TRBD1 (6 bases). The length of the CDR3 is 13 residues. The germline gives CDR1 ENHRY, CDR2 SYGVKD. Trimming left V 10 bases short and J 7 bases short, with 16 bases between. The CDR3 is CASTPGEGEKLFF. The DNA for the CDR3 is TGTGCCAGCACCCCAGGGGAGGGTGAAAAACTGTTTTTT.

Details on this clone: The sample has other DNA sequences that encode this CDR3 too. The chain recombines TRBV4-3 with TRBJ2-7, with TRBD2 matching 11 bases. The CDR3 length is 15 residues. J gave up 4 bases and V 0 bases, and 2 bases lay outside the gene matches. Germline assignment: CDR1 LGHNA and CDR2 YSLEER. Written as DNA, the CDR3 is TGCGCCAGCAGCCAAGAACTAGCGGGAGCTTACGAGCAGTACTTC. Protein: CASSQELAGAYEQYF.

This chain joins TRBV6-5 and TRBJ2-2; D not certain. This CDR3 has 14 residues. Germline V gives CDR1 MNHEY, CDR2 SVGAGI. Trimming removed 2 bases from V and 2 bases from J, with 6 bases in between. In nucleotides, the CDR3 is TGTGCCAGCAGTTACATCCTAAACACCGGGGAGCTGTTTTTT. This translates into CASSYILNTGELFF.

The chain carries TRBV28 and TRBJ2-1, with 9 bases lining up with TRBD2. Germline V CDR1 and CDR2: MDHEN, SYDVKM. This CDR3 comprises 16 residues. V shed 6 bases and J 9 bases; nucleotides not matched to a gene: 15. CDR3 protein: CASSSARRGGVGEQFF. The CDR3 DNA reads TGTGCCAGCAGCTCCGCACGGCGCGGGGGGGTAGGTGAGCAGTTCTTC.

The chain joins TRBV5-3 to TRBJ1-6; D remains ambiguous. TRBV5-3 carries the ORF label, with uncertain function. The V gene lost 0 bases and the J gene lost 7 bases, with 8 bases spanning the gap. This CDR3 spans 14 amino acids. The CDR3 reads CARSLETGNSPLHF. The DNA for the CDR3 is TGTGCCAGAAGCTTGGAAACGGGAAATTCACCCCTCCACTTT.